Described below is a single T cell receptor (beta chain) sequence and its context. Its antigen is not known. The data were obtained in a study of shared clonotypes between healthy human individuals. Study observations and caveats: Shared clonotypes across all four donors exceeded non-shared ones in generation probability.

CD45RO-negative CD8 cells positively selected for CCR7 made up the naive population, which excluded terminally differentiated effector memory CD45RA+ cells. The study drew its donors from healthy HIV-negative adults without recent acute infections or vaccinations. Germline V lookup: CDR1 LNHNV, CDR2 YYDKDF (reference sequence). The CDR3 has 16 residues. With V trimmed by 0 bases and J by 5 bases, 5 bases remained unmatched. TCRdb keeps only in-frame clones here, not all; method: immunoSEQ multiplex PCR. The sample shows about 2.1 million clones, approximately 94% of them seen only once. The sequencing input was naive CD8+ T cells from PBMCs. J is TRBJ2-5 and V is TRBV15; 11 bases line up with TRBD1. The receptor's source is a man aged 18 to 35 in good health. Some clones in this sample may be carry-over from other donors' samples. The CDR3: CATSREPGTGGETQYF. DNA of the CDR3: TGTGCCACCAGCAGAGAGCCCGGGACAGGGGGTGAGACCCAGTACTTC.